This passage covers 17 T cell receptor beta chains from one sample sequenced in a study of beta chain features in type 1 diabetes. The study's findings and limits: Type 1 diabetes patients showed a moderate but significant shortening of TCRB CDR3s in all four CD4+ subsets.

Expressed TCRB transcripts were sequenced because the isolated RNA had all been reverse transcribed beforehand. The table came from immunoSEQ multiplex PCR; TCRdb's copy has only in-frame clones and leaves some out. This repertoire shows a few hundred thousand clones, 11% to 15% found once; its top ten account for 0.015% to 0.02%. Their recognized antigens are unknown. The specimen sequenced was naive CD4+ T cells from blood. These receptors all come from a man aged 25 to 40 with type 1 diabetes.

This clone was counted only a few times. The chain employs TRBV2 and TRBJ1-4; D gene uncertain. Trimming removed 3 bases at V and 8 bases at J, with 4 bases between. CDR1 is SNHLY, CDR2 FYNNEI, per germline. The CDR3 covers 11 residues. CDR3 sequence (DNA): TGTGCCAGCAGTGAGGAGGAAAAACTGTTTTTT. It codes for CASSEEEKLFF.

CDR3 loop: CAIRPGLAGTDTQYF. The CDR3 nucleotides read TGTGCCATCAGGCCGGGACTAGCGGGCACAGATACGCAGTATTTT. The chain employs TRBV10-3 and TRBJ2-3, with 11 bases identical to TRBD2. The CDR3 runs 15 residues. V was pared by 6 bases and J by 1 base, with 3 bases of the junction left unmatched. Germline values: CDR1 ENHRY, CDR2 SYGVKD.

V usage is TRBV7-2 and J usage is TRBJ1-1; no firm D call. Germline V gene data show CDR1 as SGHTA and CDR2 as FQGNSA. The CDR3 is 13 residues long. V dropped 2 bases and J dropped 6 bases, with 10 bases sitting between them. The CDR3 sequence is CASSLPGGPEAFF. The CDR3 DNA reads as TGTGCCAGCAGCTTACCCGGAGGTCCTGAAGCTTTCTTT. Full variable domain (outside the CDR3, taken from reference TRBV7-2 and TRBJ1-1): GAGVSQSPSNKVTEKGKDVELRCDPISGHTALYWYRQSLGQGLEFLIYFQGNSAPDKSGLPSDRFSAERTGGSVSTLTIQRTQQEDSAVYLCASSLPGGPEAFFGQGTRLTVV.

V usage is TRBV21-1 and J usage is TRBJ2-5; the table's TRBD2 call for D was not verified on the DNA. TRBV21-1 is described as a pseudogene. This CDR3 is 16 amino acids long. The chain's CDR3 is CASSKTREGCGQTQYF. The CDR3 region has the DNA TGTGCCAGCAGCAAAACACGGGAGGGGTGCGGACAGACCCAGTACTTC.

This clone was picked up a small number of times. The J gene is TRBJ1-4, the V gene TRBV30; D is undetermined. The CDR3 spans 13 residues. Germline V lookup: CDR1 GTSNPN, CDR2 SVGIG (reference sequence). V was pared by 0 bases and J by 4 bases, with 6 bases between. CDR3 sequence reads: CAWSVSINEKLFF. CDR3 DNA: TGTGCCTGGAGTGTAAGCATTAATGAAAAACTGTTTTTT.

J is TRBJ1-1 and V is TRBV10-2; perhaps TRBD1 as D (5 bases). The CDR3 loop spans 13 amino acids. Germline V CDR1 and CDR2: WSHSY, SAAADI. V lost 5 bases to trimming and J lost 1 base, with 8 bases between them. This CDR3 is CASSLRGNTEAFF. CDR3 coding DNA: TGCGCCAGCAGTCTTAGGGGGAACACTGAAGCTTTCTTT.

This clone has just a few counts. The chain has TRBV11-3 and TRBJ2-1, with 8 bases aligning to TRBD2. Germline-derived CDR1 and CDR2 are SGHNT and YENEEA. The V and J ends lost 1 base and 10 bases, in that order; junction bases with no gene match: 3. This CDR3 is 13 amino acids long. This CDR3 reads CASSLVVAGEQFF. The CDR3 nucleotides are TGTGCCAGCAGCTTAGTGGTAGCGGGGGAGCAGTTCTTC.

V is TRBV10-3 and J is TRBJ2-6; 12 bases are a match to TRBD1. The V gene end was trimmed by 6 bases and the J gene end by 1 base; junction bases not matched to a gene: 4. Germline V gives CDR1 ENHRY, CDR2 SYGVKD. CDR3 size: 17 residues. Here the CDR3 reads CAIRLGQGASGANVLTF. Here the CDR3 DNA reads TGTGCCATCAGATTGGGACAGGGGGCGTCTGGGGCCAACGTCCTGACTTTC.

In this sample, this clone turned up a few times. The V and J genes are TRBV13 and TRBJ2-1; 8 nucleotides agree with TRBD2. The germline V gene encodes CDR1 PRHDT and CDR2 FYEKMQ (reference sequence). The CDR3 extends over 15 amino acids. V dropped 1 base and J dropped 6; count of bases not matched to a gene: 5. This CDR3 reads CASSLAGGRSNEQFF. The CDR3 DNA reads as TGTGCCAGCAGCTTAGCGGGGGGGCGGTCCAATGAGCAGTTCTTC.

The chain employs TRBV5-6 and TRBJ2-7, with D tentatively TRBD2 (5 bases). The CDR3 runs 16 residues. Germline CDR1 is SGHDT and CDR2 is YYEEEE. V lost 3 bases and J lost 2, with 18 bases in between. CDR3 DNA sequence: TGTGCCAGCAGCTGGCGGGTAGGACGGTCGACCTACGAGCAGTACTTC. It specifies CASSWRVGRSTYEQYF.

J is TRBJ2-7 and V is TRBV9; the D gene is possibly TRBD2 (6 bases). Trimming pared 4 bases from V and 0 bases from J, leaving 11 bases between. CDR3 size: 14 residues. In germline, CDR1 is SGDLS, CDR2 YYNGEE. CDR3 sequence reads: CASSPGGASYEQYF. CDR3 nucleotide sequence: TGTGCCAGCAGCCCCGGGGGAGCCTCCTACGAGCAGTACTTC.

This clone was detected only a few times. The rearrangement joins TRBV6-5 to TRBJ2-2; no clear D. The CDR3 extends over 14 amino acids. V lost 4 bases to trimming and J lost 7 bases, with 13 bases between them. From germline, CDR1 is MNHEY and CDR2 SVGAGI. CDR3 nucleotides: TGTGCCAGCAGTTCGCTTGGGCCGAACGGGGAGCTGTTTTTT. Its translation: CASSSLGPNGELFF.

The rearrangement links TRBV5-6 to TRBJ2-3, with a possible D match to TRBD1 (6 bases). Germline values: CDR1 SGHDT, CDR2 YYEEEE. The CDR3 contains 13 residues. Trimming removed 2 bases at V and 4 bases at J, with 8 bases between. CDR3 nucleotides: TGTGCCAGCAGCTTACAGGGTCCAGATACGCAGTATTTT. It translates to CASSLQGPDTQYF.

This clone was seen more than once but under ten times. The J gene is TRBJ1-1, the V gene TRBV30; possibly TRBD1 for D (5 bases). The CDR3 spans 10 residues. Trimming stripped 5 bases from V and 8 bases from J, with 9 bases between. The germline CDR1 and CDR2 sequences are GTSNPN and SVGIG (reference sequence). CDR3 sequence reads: CAWGHREAFF. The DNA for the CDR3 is TGTGCCTGGGGACACAGGGAAGCTTTCTTT.

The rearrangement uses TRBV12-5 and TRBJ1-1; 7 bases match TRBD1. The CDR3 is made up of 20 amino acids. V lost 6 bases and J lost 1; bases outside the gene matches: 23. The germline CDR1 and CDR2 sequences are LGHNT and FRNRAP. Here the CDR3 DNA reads TGTGCTAGTGGCCACCGCCCCACCAGGGGGTTAATTGGAACGAACACTGAAGCTTTCTTT. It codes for CASGHRPTRGLIGTNTEAFF.

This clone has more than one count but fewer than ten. The CDR3 protein is CASSIGPGSYEQYF. CDR3 DNA: TGTGCCAGTAGTATAGGGCCGGGGTCCTACGAGCAGTACTTC. The rearrangement links TRBV19 to TRBJ2-7; possible D gene TRBD2, 5 bases. CDR1 is LNHDA, CDR2 SQIVND, per germline (reference sequence). Trimming removed 1 base at V and 1 base at J, with 8 bases between. The CDR3 is made up of 14 amino acids.

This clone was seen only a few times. This chain's CDR3 is CASSLVPAQGTSYEQYF. The CDR3 region has the DNA TGCGCCAGCAGCTTGGTCCCCGCACAGGGGACTTCCTACGAGCAGTACTTC. This chain uses TRBV5-1 with TRBJ2-7; D may be TRBD1 (7 bases). CDR1 SGHRS and CDR2 YFSETQ come from the germline V gene. The CDR3 extends over 17 amino acids. Trimming removed 0 bases at V and 1 base at J, with 17 bases between. Combining the CDR3 with reference TRBV5-1 and TRBJ2-7 gives the whole variable domain KAGVTQTPRYLIKTRGQQVTLSCSPISGHRSVSWYQQTPGQGLQFLFEYFSETQRNKGNFPGRFSGRQFSNSRSEMNVSTLELGDSALYLCASSLVPAQGTSYEQYFGPGTRLTVT.